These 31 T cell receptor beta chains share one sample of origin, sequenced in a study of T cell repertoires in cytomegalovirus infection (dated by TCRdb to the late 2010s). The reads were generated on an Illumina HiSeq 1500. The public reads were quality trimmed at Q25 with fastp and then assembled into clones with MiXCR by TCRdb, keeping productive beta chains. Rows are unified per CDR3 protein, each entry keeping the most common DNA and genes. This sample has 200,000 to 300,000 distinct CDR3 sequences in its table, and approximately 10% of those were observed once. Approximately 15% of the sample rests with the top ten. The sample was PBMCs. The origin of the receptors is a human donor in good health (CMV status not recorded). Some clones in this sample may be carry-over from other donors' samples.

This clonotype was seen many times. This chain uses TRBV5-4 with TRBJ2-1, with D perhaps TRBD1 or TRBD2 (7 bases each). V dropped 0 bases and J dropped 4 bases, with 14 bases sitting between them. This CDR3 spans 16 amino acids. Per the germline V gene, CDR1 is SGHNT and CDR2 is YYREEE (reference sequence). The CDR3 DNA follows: TGTGCCAGCAGCTTGGCCGGGCAGGGGGGGTACAATGAGCAGTTCTTC. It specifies CASSLAGQGGYNEQFF.

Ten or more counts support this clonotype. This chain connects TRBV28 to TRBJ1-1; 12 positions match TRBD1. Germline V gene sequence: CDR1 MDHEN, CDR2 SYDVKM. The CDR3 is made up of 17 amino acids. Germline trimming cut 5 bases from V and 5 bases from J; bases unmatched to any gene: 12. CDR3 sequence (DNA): TGTGCCAGCAGTGAAAGGGACAGGGGGCACAGGTTAACTGAAGCTTTCTTT. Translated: CASSERDRGHRLTEAFF.

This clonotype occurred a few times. The CDR3 nucleotides are TGCAGCGTGCTCGTTGGCGGACGTGGGGAGACCCAGTACTTC. Translated, it gives CSVLVGGRGETQYF. The chain carries TRBV29-1 and TRBJ2-5; D not certain. This CDR3 has 14 amino acids. In germline, CDR1 is SQVTM, CDR2 ANQGSEA. Trimming took 6 bases from V and 5 from J, leaving 19 bases between them. Looking up the rest from reference TRBV29-1 and TRBJ2-5 gives the full variable domain: SAVISQKPSRDICQRGTSLTIQCQVDSQVTMMFWYRQQPGQSLTLIATANQGSEATYESGFVIDKFPISRPNLTFSTLTVSNMSPEDSSIYLCSVLVGGRGETQYFGPGTRLLVL.

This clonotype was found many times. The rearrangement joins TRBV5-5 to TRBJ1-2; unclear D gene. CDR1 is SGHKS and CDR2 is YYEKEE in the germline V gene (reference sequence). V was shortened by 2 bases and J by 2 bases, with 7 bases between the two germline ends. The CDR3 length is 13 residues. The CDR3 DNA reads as TGTGCCAGCAGCTTCGATCTCAACTATGGCTACACCTTC. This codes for CASSFDLNYGYTF.

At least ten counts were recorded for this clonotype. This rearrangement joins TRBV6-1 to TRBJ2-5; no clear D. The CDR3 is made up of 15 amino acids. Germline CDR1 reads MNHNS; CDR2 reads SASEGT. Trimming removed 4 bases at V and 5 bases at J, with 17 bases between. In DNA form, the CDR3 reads TGTGCCAGCAGTGCGGGTTTCTCTACCGGGGAGACCCAGTACTTC. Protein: CASSAGFSTGETQYF.

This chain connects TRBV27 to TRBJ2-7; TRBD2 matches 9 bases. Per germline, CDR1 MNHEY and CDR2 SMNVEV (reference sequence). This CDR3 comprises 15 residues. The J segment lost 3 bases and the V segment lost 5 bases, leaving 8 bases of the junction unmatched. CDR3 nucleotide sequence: TGTGCCAGCAGTCTCGCGCCTAGCGGGGACTACGAGCAGTACTTC. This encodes CASSLAPSGDYEQYF.

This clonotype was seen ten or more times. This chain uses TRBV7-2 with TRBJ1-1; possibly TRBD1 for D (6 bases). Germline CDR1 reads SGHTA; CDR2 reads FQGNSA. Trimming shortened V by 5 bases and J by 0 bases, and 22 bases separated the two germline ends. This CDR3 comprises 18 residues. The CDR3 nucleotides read TGTGCCAGCAGCCCGTGGACAGTGACCTATGAAATGAACACTGAAGCTTTCTTT. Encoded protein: CASSPWTVTYEMNTEAFF.

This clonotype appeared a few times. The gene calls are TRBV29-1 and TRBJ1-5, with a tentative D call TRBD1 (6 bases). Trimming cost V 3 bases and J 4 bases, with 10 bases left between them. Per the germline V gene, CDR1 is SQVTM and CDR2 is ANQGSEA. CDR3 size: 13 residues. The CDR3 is CSVEEGGNQPQHF. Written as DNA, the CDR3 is TGCAGCGTTGAGGAAGGGGGGAATCAGCCCCAGCATTTT.

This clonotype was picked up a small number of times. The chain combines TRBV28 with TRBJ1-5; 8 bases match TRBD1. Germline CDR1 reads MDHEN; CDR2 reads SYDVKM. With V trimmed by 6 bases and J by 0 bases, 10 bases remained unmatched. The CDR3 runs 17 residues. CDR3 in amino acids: CASRSWDRLFSNQPQHF. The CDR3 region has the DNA TGTGCCAGCAGGTCTTGGGACAGGCTTTTTAGCAATCAGCCCCAGCATTTT.

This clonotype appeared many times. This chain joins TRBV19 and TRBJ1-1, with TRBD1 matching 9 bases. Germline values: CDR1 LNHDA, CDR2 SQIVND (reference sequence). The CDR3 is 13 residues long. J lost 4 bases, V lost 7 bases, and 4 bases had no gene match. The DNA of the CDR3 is TGTGCCAGTACTACGGACAGGGGCACTGAAGCTTTCTTT. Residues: CASTTDRGTEAFF.

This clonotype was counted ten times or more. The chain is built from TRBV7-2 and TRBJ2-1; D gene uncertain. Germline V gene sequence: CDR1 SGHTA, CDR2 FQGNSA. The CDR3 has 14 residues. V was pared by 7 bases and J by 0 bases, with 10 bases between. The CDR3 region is CASTPVSSYNEQFF. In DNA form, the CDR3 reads TGTGCCAGCACCCCGGTTAGCTCCTACAATGAGCAGTTCTTC.

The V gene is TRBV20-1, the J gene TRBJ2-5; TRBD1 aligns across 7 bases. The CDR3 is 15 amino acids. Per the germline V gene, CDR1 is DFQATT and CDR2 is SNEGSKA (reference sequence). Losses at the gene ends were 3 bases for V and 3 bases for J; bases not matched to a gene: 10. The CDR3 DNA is TGCAGTGCTAGCCCAATTACAGGGGCCAAAGAGACCCAGTACTTC. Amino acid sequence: CSASPITGAKETQYF.

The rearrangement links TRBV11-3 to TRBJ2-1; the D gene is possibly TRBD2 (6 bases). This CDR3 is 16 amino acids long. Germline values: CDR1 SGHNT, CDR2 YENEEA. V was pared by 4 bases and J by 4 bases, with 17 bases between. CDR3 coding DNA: TGTGCCAGCAGCTCGGGACTCGGCCACTTTTACAATGAGCAGTTCTTC. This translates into CASSSGLGHFYNEQFF.

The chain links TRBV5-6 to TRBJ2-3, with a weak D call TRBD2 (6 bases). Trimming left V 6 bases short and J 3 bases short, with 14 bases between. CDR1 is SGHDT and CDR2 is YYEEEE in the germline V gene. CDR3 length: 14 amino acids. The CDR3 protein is CASKEGRTTDTQYF. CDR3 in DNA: TGTGCCAGCAAAGAAGGGAGGACGACAGATACGCAGTATTTT.

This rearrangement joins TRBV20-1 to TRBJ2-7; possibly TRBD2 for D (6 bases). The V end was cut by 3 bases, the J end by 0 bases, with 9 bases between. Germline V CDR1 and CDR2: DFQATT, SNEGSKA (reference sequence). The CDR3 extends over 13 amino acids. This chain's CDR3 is CSARGLRSYEQYF. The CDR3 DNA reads TGCAGTGCTAGGGGACTCCGCTCCTACGAGCAGTACTTC.

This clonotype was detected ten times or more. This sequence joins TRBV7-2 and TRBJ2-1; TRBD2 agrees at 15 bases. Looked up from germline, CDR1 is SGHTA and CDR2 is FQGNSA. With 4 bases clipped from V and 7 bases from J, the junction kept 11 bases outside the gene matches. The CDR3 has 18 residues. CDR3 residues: CASSSGLAGGPGGNEQFF. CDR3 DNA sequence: TGTGCCAGCAGCTCCGGACTAGCGGGGGGGCCGGGGGGAAATGAGCAGTTCTTC.

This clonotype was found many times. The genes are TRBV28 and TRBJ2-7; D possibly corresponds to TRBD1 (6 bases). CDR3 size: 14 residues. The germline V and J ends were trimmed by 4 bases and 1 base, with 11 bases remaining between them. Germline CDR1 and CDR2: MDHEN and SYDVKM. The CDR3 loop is CASSSPQGSYEQYF. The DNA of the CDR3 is TGTGCCAGCAGTTCTCCACAGGGATCCTACGAGCAGTACTTC.

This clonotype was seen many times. CDR3 coding DNA: TGCGCCAGCAGCCAAGAAGTAGGGGTGGCTTCCTACGAGCAGTACTTC. Translating gives CASSQEVGVASYEQYF. V usage is TRBV4-1 and J usage is TRBJ2-7; TRBD1 is a possible D gene (5 bases). The CDR3 is 16 residues long. V was pared by 0 bases and J by 1 base, with 13 bases between. Germline V gene data show CDR1 as MGHRA and CDR2 as YSYEKL.

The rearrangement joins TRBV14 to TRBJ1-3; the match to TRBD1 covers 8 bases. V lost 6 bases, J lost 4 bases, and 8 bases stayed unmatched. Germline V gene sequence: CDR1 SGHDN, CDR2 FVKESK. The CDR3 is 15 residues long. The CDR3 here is CASRPSGQGGNTIYF. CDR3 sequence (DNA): TGTGCCAGCAGGCCCTCCGGACAGGGCGGAAACACCATATATTTT.

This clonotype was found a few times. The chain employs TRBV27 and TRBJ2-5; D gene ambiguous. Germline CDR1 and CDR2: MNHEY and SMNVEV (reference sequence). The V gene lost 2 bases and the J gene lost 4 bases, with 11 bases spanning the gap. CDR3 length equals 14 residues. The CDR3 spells CASSLVGEGETQYF. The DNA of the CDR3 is TGTGCCAGCAGTTTAGTTGGGGAAGGAGAGACCCAGTACTTC.

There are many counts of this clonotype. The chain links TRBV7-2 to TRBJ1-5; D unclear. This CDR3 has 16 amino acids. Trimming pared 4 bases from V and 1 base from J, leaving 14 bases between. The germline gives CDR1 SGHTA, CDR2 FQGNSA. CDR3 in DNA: TGTGCCAGCAGCTCCGCTTCCGGGGTAAGCAATCAGCCCCAGCATTTT. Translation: CASSSASGVSNQPQHF. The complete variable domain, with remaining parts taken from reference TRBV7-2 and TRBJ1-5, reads GAGVSQSPSNKVTEKGKDVELRCDPISGHTALYWYRQSLGQGLEFLIYFQGNSAPDKSGLPSDRFSAERTGGSVSTLTIQRTQQEDSAVYLCASSSASGVSNQPQHFGDGTRLSIL.

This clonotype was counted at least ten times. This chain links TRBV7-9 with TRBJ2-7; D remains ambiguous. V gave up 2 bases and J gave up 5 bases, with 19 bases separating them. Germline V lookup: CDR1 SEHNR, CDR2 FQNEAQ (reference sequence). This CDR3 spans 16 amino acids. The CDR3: CASSLIGVGSSNEQYF. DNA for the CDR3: TGTGCCAGCAGCTTAATTGGCGTTGGTAGCTCAAACGAGCAGTACTTC.

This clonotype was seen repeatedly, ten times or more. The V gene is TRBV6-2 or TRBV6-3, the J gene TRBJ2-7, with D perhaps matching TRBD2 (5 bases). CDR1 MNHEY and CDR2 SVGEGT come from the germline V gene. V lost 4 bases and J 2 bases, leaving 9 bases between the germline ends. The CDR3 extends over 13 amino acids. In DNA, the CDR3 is TGTGCCAGCAGTTTCTCTAGCACCTACGAGCAGTACTTC. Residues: CASSFSSTYEQYF.

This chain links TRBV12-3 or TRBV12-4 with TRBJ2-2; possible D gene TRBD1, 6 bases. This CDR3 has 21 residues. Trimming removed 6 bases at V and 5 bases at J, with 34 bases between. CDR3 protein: CASSPPPLWQGPHIRTGELFF. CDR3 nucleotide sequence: TGTGCCAGCAGCCCTCCCCCCCTGTGGCAGGGGCCGCATATTAGGACCGGGGAGCTGTTTTTT.

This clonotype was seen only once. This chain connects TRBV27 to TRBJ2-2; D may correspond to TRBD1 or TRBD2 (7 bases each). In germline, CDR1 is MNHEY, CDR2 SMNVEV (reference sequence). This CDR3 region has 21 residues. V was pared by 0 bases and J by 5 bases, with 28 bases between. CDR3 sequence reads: CASSLSGIGQSQGGRTGELFF. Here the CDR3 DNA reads TGTGCCAGCAGTTTATCTGGGATCGGACAGTCCCAGGGGGGGAGAACCGGGGAGCTGTTTTTT.

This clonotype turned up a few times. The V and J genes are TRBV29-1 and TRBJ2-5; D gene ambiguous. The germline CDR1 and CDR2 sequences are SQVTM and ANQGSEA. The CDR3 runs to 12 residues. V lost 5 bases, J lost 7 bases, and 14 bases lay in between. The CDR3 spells CSVRASTGTQYF. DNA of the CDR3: TGCAGCGTTCGGGCGAGCACGGGGACCCAGTACTTC.

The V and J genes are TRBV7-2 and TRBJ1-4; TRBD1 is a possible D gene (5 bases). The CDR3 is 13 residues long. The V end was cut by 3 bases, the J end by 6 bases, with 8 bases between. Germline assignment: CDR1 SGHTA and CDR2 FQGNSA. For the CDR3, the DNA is TGTGCCAGCAGCTTTGGGACGGATGAAAAACTGTTTTTT. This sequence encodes CASSFGTDEKLFF. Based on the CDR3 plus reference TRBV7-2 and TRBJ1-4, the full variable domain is GAGVSQSPSNKVTEKGKDVELRCDPISGHTALYWYRQSLGQGLEFLIYFQGNSAPDKSGLPSDRFSAERTGGSVSTLTIQRTQQEDSAVYLCASSFGTDEKLFFGSGTQLSVL.

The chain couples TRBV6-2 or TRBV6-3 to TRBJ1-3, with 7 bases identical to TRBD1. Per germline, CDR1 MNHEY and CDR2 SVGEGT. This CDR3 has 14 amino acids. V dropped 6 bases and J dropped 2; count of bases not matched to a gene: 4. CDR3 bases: TGTGCCAGCAGGTCGGGACAGCCTGGAAACACCATATATTTT. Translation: CASRSGQPGNTIYF.

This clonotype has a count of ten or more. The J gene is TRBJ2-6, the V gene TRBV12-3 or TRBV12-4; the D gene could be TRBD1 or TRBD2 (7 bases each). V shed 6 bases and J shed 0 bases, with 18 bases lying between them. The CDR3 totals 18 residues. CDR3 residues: CASRTATGRVSGANVLTF. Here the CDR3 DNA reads TGTGCCAGCAGAACCGCGACAGGGAGGGTCTCTGGGGCCAACGTCCTGACTTTC.

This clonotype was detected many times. Here the CDR3 reads CASSQAQRSSYNEQFF. The CDR3 region has the DNA TGCGCCAGCAGCCAGGCACAGAGGAGCTCCTACAATGAGCAGTTCTTC. The genes are TRBV4-3 and TRBJ2-1, with D uncertain. The V and J ends lost 3 bases and 0 bases respectively, with 12 bases between them. The CDR3 loop spans 16 amino acids. Germline V lookup: CDR1 LGHNA, CDR2 YSLEER.

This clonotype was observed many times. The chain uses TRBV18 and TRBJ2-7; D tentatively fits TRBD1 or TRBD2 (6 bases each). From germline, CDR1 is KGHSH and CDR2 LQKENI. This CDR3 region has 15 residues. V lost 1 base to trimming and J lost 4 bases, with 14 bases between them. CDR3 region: CASSPRTSGAYEQYF. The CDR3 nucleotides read TGTGCCAGCTCACCACGTACCTCGGGGGCTTACGAGCAGTACTTC.